Listed below are T cell receptor beta chains from one sample, sequenced in a study of early T cells in non-severe SARS-CoV-2 infection. MiXCR, applied by TCRdb to the 5' RACE reads, yields one record per CDR3 protein. The sample contains about 30,000 distinct CDR3 sequences, 5.5% to 8% of which appear only once. The sample consisted of whole blood. These TCRs come from an adult who was a healthcare worker with PCR-confirmed SARS-CoV-2 infection or an uninfected control (not recorded which). CDR3s include the opening cysteine and the closing phenylalanine or tryptophan. The D gene is left open where the match is weak. Clone size is stated in some rows and not others, as once, few, many or a class when expanded.

13	.	TRBJ2-5	TRBV10-3	many	TGTGCCATCAGGTTAGCGGCCCAAGAGACCCAGTACTTC	CAIRLAAQETQYF
14	.	TRBJ2-4	TRBV9	.	TGTGCCAGCAGCCCCCCTGCGTCAGAAAACATTCAGTACTTC	CASSPPASENIQYF
16	TRBD1	TRBJ2-1	TRBV20-1	few	TGCAGTGCTAGAGATCGGGACAGGGGTTCTTTAAATGAGCAGTTCTTC	CSARDRDRGSLNEQFF
16	.	TRBJ1-3	TRBV19	many	TGTGCCAGTAGTACACGGGACAAGACCACTGGAAACACCATATATTTT	CASSTRDKTTGNTIYF
14	.	TRBJ2-3	TRBV29-1	many	TGCAGCGCTTCCGGGACTTCTTCCACAGATACGCAGTATTTT	CSASGTSSTDTQYF
15	TRBD2	TRBJ2-3	TRBV11-2	many	TGTGCCAGCAGCCTCCGAGCGGGAGTCGCAGATACGCAGTATTTT	CASSLRAGVADTQYF
15	TRBD2	TRBJ2-7	TRBV18	.	TGTGCCAGCTCACCGACTAGCGGGAAGGGATACGAGCAGTACTTC	CASSPTSGKGYEQYF
15	TRBD1	TRBJ2-1	TRBV9	many	TGTGCCAGCAGCGTCACGACCGGGACAGACAATGAGCAGTTCTTC	CASSVTTGTDNEQFF
13	.	TRBJ1-2	TRBV2	many	TGTGCCAGCAGTGATGGGCAGAACTATGGCTACACCTTC	CASSDGQNYGYTF
14	TRBD1	TRBJ2-5	TRBV20-1	many	TGCAGTGCTAGTGGTCAGGGGGCCGGGGAGACCCAGTACTTC	CSASGQGAGETQYF
15	.	TRBJ2-5	TRBV6-2/TRBV6-3	few	TGTGCCAGCAGTTACTCGAGAGGCTTCCGAGAGACCCAGTACTTC	CASSYSRGFRETQYF
14	.	TRBJ1-1	TRBV11-2	many	TGTGCCAGCAGCTTAGTGGGGGGCAACACTGAAGCTTTCTTT	CASSLVGGNTEAFF
17	TRBD1	TRBJ2-1	TRBV7-3	.	TGTGCCAGCAGCGCTACCGGGACAGGGGGTCGTTACAATGAGCAGTTCTTC	CASSATGTGGRYNEQFF
14	TRBD1	TRBJ2-4	TRBV20-1	many	TGCAGTGCTAGTGGCACAGGGGACAAAAACATTCAGTACTTC	CSASGTGDKNIQYF
14	TRBD2	TRBJ2-3	TRBV20-1	many	TGCAGTGCTAGATTAGCGGGAGTCACAGATACGCAGTATTTT	CSARLAGVTDTQYF
11	.	TRBJ1-2	TRBV29-1	few	TGCAGCGTTGACCAGGGGAGAGGCTACACCTTC	CSVDQGRGYTF
13	TRBD1	TRBJ2-5	TRBV20-1	many	TGCAGTGCTGACCCCGGACAGGGCGAGACCCAGTACTTC	CSADPGQGETQYF
12	.	TRBJ2-7	TRBV3-1	many	TGTGCCAGCAGCCTTGGAGCTCACGAGCAGTACTTC	CASSLGAHEQYF
14	.	TRBJ2-2	TRBV5-5	many	TGTGCCAGCAGCCCCACCGCAACCACCGGGGAGCTGTTTTTT	CASSPTATTGELFF
16	.	TRBJ1-2	TRBV4-3	many	TGCGCCAGCAGCCAAGATGCGGGGGGAGGTGGCTATGGCTACACCTTC	CASSQDAGGGGYGYTF
17	TRBD2	TRBJ2-3	TRBV25-1	many	TGTGCCAGCAGTGAATATACCCTAGCGGGGGTCACAGATACGCAGTATTTT	CASSEYTLAGVTDTQYF
16	TRBD2	TRBJ2-7	TRBV2	few	TGTGCCAGCAGGGGCCCGACTAGCGGGGCTACCTACGAGCAGTACTTC	CASRGPTSGATYEQYF
14	.	TRBJ2-1	TRBV21-1	few	TGTGCCAGCAGCAAGGGGACAGTATTCTATGAGCAGTTCTTC	CASSKGTVFYEQFF
12	.	TRBJ1-1	TRBV28	many	TGTGCCACTGCATTGGGGAACACTGAAGCTTTCTTT	CATALGNTEAFF
15	TRBD2	TRBJ2-3	TRBV20-1	few	TGCAGTGCTAGGAGAGCGGGAGGAACGGCAGATACGCAGTATTTT	CSARRAGGTADTQYF
15	TRBD2	TRBJ2-7	TRBV6-6	.	TGTGCCAGCAGATCCCTAGCGGGAGGGTCCTACGAGCAGTACTTC	CASRSLAGGSYEQYF
14	.	TRBJ1-1	TRBV11-2	.	TGTGCCAGCAGCTTACGGCAGGGTATCACTGAAGCTTTCTTT	CASSLRQGITEAFF
15	.	TRBJ2-5	TRBV5-1	many	TGCGCCAGCAGCTTGGCCGAATTAGGGCCGGAGACCCAGTACTTC	CASSLAELGPETQYF
15	.	TRBJ2-7	TRBV10-3	many	TGTGCCATCAGTGAGGGAATCCATGGGACCTACGAGCAGTACTTC	CAISEGIHGTYEQYF
11	.	TRBJ2-3	TRBV6-1	many	TGTGCCAGCAGGGGCAGGGCAACGCAGTATTTT	CASRGRATQYF
17	TRBD1	TRBJ1-3	TRBV20-1	few	TGCAGTGCTAGAGATCCCGAGGACAGGGGCAGTGGAAACACCATATATTTT	CSARDPEDRGSGNTIYF
15	.	TRBJ1-6	TRBV20-1	many	TGCAGTGCCCGGCCGACAGGCTCCTATAATTCACCCCTCCACTTT	CSARPTGSYNSPLHF
15	TRBD1	TRBJ1-5	TRBV20-1	many	TGCAGTGCTAGACCCTCGGGGGGACAGGGTCAGCCCCAGCATTTT	CSARPSGGQGQPQHF
13	.	TRBJ1-1	TRBV6-1	many	TGTGCCAGCAGTGAAATTGGGAACACTGAAGCTTTCTTT	CASSEIGNTEAFF
13	.	TRBJ1-3	TRBV19	many	TGTGCCAGCCAGCCTCTCTCTGGAAACACCATATATTTT	CASQPLSGNTIYF
18	.	TRBJ2-4	TRBV28	many	TGTGCCAGCCATCCCGGGGGAACGGGGTCTGTCGCCAAAAACATTCAGTACTTC	CASHPGGTGSVAKNIQYF
16	TRBD1	TRBJ1-5	TRBV18	many	TGTGCCAGCTCACCAAATCAGGGGGGAGGCAATCAGCCCCAGCATTTT	CASSPNQGGGNQPQHF
13	.	TRBJ2-5	TRBV5-4	many	TGTGCCAGCAGCTTCTGGTCAGGGGAGACCCAGTACTTC	CASSFWSGETQYF
14	.	TRBJ1-3	TRBV7-8	many	TGTGCCAGCAGCTTAGTAGGGGCTGGAAACACCATATATTTT	CASSLVGAGNTIYF
15	.	TRBJ2-3	TRBV5-1	many	TGCGCCAGCCAGGCGAGGTCGGACCGCACAGATACGCAGTATTTT	CASQARSDRTDTQYF
14	.	TRBJ2-1	TRBV29-1	.	TGCAGCGTTGACCCCAGGGGATTATACAATGAGCAGTTCTTC	CSVDPRGLYNEQFF
14	TRBD2	TRBJ2-1	TRBV2	few	TGTGCCAGCAGTGAACTAGCGGGAGAGGTGAAGCAGTTCTTC	CASSELAGEVKQFF
15	.	TRBJ2-3	TRBV12-3/TRBV12-4	few	TGTGCCAGCAGTTTACGGAAACGAGGCACAGATACGCAGTATTTT	CASSLRKRGTDTQYF
17	TRBD2	TRBJ2-7	TRBV7-8	many	TGTGCCAGCAGCGCCTTTAGGGGCTCTAGCGGGAGGTACGAGCAGTACTTC	CASSAFRGSSGRYEQYF
16	TRBD2	TRBJ2-2	TRBV11-3	.	TGTGCCAGCAGCTCACTAGCGGGGATGAACACCGGGGAGCTGTTTTTT	CASSSLAGMNTGELFF
15	.	TRBJ1-2	TRBV7-3	few	TGTGCCAGCAGCACAAACCCAGCCACGGGGCATGGCTACACCTTC	CASSTNPATGHGYTF
15	.	TRBJ1-2	TRBV18	many	TGTGCCAGCTCCCTCGTGGACGGGGGCGACTATGGCTACACCTTC	CASSLVDGGDYGYTF
16	.	TRBJ2-2	TRBV18	many	TGTGCCAGCTCACCGGGGGTTTTACGCGACACCGGGGAGCTGTTTTTT	CASSPGVLRDTGELFF
13	.	TRBJ1-6	TRBV18	many	TGTGCTTCTAGCGTGGCGGAGGATTCACCCCTCCACTTT	CASSVAEDSPLHF
12	.	TRBJ2-3	TRBV7-6	many	TGTGCCAGCAGTGGTTTGGGGGATACGCAGTATTTT	CASSGLGDTQYF
16	.	TRBJ2-5	TRBV14	many	TGTGCCAGCAGCCAAAAGCGGTCCACGAACCAAGAGACCCAGTACTTC	CASSQKRSTNQETQYF
14	TRBD1	TRBJ2-7	TRBV19	few	TGTGCCAGTAGGGAGACAGGGGGCAGCTACGAGCAGTACTTC	CASRETGGSYEQYF
16	TRBD1	TRBJ2-2	TRBV30	many	TGTGCCTGGAGTATCCGGGACAGGGAGCCCACCGGGGAGCTGTTTTTT	CAWSIRDREPTGELFF
15	TRBD1	TRBJ1-2	TRBV25-1	.	TGTGCCAGCAGTGACCCGACAGGGGGCCACTATGGCTACACCTTC	CASSDPTGGHYGYTF
14	.	TRBJ2-5	TRBV5-1	many	TGCGCCAGCAGCTTATCCGACAGAAAAGAGACCCAGTACTTC	CASSLSDRKETQYF